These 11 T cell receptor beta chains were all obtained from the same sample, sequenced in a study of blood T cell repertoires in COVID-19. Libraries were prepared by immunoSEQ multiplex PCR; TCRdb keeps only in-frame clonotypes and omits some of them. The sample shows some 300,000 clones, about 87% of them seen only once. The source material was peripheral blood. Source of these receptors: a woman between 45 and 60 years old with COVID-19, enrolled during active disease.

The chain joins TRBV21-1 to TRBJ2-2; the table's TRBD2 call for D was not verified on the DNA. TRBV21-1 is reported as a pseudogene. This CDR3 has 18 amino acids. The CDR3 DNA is TGTGCCAGCAGCACGGACTACGGGGGAGGGCCGTACACCGGGGAGCTGTTTTTT. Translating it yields CASSTDYGGGPYTGELFF.

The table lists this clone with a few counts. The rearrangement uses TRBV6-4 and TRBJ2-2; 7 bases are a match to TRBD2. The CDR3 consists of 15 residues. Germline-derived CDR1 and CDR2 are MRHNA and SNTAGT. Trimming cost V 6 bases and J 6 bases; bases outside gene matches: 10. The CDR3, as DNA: TGTGCCAGCAGCGCTCATCTAGCGGTCCCCGGGGAGCTGTTTTTT. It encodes CASSAHLAVPGELFF.

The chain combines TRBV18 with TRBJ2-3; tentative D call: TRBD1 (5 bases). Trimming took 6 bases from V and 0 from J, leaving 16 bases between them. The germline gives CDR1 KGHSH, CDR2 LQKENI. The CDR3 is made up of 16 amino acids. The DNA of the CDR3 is TGTGCCAGCTCGCCCAACCAGGGTCAGAGCACAGATACGCAGTATTTT. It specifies CASSPNQGQSTDTQYF.

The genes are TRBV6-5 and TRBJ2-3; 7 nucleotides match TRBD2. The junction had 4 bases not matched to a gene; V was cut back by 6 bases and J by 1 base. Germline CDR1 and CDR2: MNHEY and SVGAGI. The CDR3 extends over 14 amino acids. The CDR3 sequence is CASSQRDGTDTQYF. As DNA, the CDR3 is TGTGCCAGCAGCCAGCGGGACGGCACAGATACGCAGTATTTT.

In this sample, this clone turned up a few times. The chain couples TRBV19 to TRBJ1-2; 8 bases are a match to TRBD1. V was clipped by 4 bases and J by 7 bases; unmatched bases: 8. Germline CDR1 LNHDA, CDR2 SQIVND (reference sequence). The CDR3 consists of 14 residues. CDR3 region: CASSTGQGTGGYTF. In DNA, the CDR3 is TGTGCCAGTAGTACAGGACAGGGTACCGGTGGCTACACCTTC. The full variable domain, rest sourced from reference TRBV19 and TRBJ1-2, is DGGITQSPKYLFRKEGQNVTLSCEQNLNHDAMYWYRQDPGQGLRLIYYSQIVNDFQKGDIAEGYSVSREKKESFPLTVTSAQKNPTAFYLCASSTGQGTGGYTFGSGTRLTVV.

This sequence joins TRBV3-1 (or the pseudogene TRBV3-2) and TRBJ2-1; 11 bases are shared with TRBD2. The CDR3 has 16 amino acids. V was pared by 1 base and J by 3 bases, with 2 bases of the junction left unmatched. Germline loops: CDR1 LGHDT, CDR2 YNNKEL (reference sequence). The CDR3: CASSQGGLAVYNEQFF. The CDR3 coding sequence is TGTGCCAGCAGCCAAGGGGGACTAGCGGTCTACAATGAGCAGTTCTTC.

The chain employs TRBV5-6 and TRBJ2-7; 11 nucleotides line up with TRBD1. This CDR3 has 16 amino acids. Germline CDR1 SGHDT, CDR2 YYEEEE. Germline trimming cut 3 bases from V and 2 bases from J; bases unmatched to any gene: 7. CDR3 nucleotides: TGTGCCAGCAGCTGGAGGACAGGGGGCAAAACCTACGAGCAGTACTTC. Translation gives CASSWRTGGKTYEQYF.

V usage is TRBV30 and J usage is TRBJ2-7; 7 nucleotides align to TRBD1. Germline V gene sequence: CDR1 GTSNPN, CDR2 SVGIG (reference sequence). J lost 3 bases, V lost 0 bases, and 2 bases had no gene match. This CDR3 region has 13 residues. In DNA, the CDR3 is TGTGCCTGGAGTGTTGGGACAGACTACGAGCAGTACTTC. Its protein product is CAWSVGTDYEQYF.

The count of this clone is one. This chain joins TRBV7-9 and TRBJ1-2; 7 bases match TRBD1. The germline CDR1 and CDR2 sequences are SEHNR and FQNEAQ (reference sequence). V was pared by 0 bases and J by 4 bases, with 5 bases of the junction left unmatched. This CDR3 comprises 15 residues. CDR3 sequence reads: CASSLAGGRGYGYTF. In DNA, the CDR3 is TGTGCCAGCAGCTTAGCAGGGGGCCGGGGCTATGGCTACACCTTC.

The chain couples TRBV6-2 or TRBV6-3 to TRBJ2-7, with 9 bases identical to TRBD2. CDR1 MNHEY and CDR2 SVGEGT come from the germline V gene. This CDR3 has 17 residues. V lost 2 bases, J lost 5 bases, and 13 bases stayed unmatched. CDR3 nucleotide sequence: TGTGCCAGCAGTTACCCTCGTGTAGCGGGAGCTCGCCACGAGCAGTACTTC. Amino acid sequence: CASSYPRVAGARHEQYF.

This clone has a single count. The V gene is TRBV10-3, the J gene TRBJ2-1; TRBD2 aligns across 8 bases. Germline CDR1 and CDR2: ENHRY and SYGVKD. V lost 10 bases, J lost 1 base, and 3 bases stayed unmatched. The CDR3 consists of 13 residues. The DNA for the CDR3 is TGTGCCACGAGACTAGCGTCCTACAATGAGCAGTTCTTC. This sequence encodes CATRLASYNEQFF.